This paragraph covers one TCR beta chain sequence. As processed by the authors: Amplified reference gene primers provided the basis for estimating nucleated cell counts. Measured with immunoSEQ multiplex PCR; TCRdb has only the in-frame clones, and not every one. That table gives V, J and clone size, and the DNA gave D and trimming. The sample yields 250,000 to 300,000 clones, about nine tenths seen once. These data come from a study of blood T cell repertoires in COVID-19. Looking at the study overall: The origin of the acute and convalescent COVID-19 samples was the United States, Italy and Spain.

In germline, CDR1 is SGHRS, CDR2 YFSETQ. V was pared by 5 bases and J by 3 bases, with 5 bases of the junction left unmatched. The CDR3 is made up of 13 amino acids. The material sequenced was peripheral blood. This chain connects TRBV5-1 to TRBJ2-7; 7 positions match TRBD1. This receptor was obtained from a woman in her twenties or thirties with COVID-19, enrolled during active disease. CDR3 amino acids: CASRGTGDYEQYF. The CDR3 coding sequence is TGCGCCAGCAGGGGAACAGGGGACTACGAGCAGTACTTC.